This TCR beta chain was documented in a study of persistence of HIV-infected CD4 T cells. Study information: Donors were ART-treated; their CMV- and Gag-responding CD4+ T cells were isolated. Study results and limitations: TCRbeta richness was lower in CMV- and Gag-responding cells than in anti-CD3/anti-CD28-responding cells. Antigen-responding cells were enriched for degenerate expanded CDR3beta sequences.

Sequencing used immunoSEQ version 4 in survey mode. Only in-frame clones appear in the TCRdb table, and some are missing; sequencing was by immunoSEQ multiplex PCR. The sample holds about 33,000 clones, 82% seen once. On this clone itself: Its antigen is unidentified.

The stimulus was lysate of CMV-infected fibroblasts, around 10 ug/mL. CD40L-negative CD69-negative CD45RO-high memory CD4+ T cells were sorted as populations depleted of antigen-responding cells. This TCR was recovered from an adult woman with HIV who was CMV-seropositive. Sequencing was performed on CD4+ T cells sorted from PBMCs after approximately 19-hour stimulation, taken from a patient who received antiretroviral therapy.

The CDR3 region is CASSSAATNEKLFF. DNA for the CDR3: TGTGCCAGCAGCTCGGCTGCAACTAATGAAAAACTGTTTTTT. The gene calls are TRBV5-8 and TRBJ1-4; D unclear. CDR1 and CDR2 (germline): SGHTS, YDEGEE. Trimming stripped 3 bases from V and 0 bases from J, with 6 bases between. This CDR3 contains 14 residues. Full variable domain (missing parts from reference TRBV5-8 and TRBJ1-4): EAGVTQSPTHLIKTRGQQATLRCSPISGHTSVYWYQQALGLGLQFLLWYDEGEERNRGNFPPRFSGRQFPNYSSELNVNALELEDSALYLCASSSAATNEKLFFGSGTQLSVL.